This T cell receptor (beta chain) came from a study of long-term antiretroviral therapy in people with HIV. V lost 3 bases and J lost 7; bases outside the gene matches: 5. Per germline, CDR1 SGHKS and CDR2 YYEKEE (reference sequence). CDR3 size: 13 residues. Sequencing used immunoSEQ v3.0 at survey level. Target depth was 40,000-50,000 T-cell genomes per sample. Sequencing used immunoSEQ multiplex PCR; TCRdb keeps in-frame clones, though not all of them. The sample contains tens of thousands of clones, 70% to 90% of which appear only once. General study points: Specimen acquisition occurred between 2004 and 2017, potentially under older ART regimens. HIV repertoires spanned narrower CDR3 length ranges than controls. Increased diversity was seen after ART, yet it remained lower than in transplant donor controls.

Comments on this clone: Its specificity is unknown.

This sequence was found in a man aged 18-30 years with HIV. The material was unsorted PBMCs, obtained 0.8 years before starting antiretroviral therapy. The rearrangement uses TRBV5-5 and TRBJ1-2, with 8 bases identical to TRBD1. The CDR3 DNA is TGTGCCAGCAGCTGGCAGGGGGCTCTTGGCTACACCTTC. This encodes CASSWQGALGYTF.